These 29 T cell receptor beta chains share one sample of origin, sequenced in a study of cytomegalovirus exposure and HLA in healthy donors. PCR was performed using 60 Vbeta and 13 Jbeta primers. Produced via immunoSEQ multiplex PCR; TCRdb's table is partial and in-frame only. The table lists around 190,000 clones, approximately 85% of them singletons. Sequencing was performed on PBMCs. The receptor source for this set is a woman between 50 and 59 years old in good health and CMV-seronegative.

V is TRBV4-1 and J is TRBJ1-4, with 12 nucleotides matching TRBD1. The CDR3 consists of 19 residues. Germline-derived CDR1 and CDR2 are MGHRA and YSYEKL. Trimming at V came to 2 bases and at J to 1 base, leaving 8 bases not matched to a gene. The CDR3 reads CASSQSGQGAVKTNEKLFF. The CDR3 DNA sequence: TGCGCCAGCAGCCAATCGGGACAGGGGGCGGTAAAAACTAATGAAAAACTGTTTTTT.

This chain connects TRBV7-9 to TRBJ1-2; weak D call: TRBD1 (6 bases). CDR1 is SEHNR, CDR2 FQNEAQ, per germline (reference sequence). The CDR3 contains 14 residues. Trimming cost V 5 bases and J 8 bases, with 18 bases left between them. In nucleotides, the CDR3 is TGTGCCAGCAGCCCCGCCGGGACACCCGGCGGCTACACCTTC. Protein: CASSPAGTPGGYTF.

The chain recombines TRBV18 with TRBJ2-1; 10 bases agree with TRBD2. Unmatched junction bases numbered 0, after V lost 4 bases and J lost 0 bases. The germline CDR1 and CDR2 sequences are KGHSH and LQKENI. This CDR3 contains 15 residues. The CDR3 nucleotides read TGTGCCAGCTCACTAGCGGGAGGCTCCTACAATGAGCAGTTCTTC. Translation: CASSLAGGSYNEQFF.

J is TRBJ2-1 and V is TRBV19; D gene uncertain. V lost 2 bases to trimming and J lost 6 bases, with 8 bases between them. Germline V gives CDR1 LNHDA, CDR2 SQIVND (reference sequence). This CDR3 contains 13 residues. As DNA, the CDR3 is TGTGCCAGTAGTATATACAGCCGCAATGAGCAGTTCTTC. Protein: CASSIYSRNEQFF.

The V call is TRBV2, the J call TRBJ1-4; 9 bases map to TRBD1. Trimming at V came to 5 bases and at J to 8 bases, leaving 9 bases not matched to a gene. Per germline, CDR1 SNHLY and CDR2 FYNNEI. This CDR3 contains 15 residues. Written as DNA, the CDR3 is TGTGCCAGCAGTTTACAGGGGGCAACGGGGGAAAAACTGTTTTTT. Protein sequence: CASSLQGATGEKLFF.

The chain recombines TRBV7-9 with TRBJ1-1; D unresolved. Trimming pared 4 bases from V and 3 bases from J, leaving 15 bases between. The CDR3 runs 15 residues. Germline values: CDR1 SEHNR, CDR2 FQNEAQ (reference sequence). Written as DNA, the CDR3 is TGTGCCAGCAGCTCCCGACCTAGGAACGACACTGAAGCTTTCTTT. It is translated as CASSSRPRNDTEAFF.

The CDR3 DNA follows: TGCGCCAGCACGGGGGAGGAGCAGTTCTTC. Residues: CASTGEEQFF. V usage is TRBV5-1 and J usage is TRBJ2-1, with TRBD2 as a possible D gene (6 bases). The CDR3 has 10 residues. Trimming removed 6 bases at V and 10 bases at J, with 8 bases between. Germline V gene lookup returns CDR1 SGHRS and CDR2 YFSETQ.

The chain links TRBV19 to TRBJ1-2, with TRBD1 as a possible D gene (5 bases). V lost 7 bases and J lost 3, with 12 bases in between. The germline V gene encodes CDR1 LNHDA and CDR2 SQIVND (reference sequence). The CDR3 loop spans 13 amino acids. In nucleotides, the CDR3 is TGTGCCAGTATACGGGGGAATGACTATGGCTACACCTTC. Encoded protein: CASIRGNDYGYTF.

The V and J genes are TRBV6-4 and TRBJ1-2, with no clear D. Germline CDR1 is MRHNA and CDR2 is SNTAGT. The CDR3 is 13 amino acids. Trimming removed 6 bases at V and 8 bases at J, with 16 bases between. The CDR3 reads CASRAGGSGGYTF. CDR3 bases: TGTGCCAGCAGGGCCGGAGGCAGTGGCGGCTACACCTTC.

The CDR3 bases are TGTGCCAGCAGCCACCCACCTGAGGACAGGTCTATGGGCACTGAAGCTTTCTTT. As protein: CASSHPPEDRSMGTEAFF. This chain links TRBV14 with TRBJ1-1, with 7 bases identical to TRBD1. This CDR3 is built from 18 residues. J lost 4 bases, V lost 3 bases, and 17 bases had no gene match. Germline values: CDR1 SGHDN, CDR2 FVKESK.

The CDR3 DNA sequence: TGTGCCATCAGTGGTACCGGGACAGGGCTAGAAAAACTGTTTTTT. Residues: CAISGTGTGLEKLFF. The chain recombines TRBV10-3 with TRBJ1-4; 9 nucleotides align to TRBD1. The CDR3 extends over 15 amino acids. The germline CDR1 and CDR2 sequences are ENHRY and SYGVKD. V was pared by 4 bases and J by 8 bases, with 8 bases of the junction left unmatched.

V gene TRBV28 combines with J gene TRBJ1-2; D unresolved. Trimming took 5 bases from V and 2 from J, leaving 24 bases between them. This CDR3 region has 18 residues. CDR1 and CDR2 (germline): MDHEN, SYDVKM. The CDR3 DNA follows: TGTGCCAGCAGTCCTATACGCCTCGGAGTCCCGAGGAACTATGGCTACACCTTC. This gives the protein CASSPIRLGVPRNYGYTF.

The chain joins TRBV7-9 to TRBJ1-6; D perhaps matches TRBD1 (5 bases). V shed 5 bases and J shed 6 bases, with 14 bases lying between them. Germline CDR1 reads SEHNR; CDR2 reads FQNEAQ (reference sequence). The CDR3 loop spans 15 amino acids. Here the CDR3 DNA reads TGTGCCAGCAGCCCTCGACAGCAGACTAATTCACCCCTCCACTTT. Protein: CASSPRQQTNSPLHF. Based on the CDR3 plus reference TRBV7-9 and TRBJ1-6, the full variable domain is DTGVSQNPRHKITKRGQNVTFRCDPISEHNRLYWYRQTLGQGPEFLTYFQNEAQLEKSRLLSDRFSAERPKGSFSTLEIQRTEQGDSAMYLCASSPRQQTNSPLHFGNGTRLTVT.

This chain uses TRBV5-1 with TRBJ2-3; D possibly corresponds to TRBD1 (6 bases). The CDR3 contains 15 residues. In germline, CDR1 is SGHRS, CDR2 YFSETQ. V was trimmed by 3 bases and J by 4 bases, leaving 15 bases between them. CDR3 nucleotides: TGCGCCAGCAGCTCCGGCAGGGGAGCCCCAGATACGCAGTATTTT. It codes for CASSSGRGAPDTQYF.

The CDR3 bases are TGTGCCAGCAGCCCAAACAGACAGGGCTACGAGCAGTACTTC. Encoded protein: CASSPNRQGYEQYF. V and J are TRBV7-2 and TRBJ2-7; 7 bases agree with TRBD1. Germline CDR1 reads SGHTA; CDR2 reads FQGNSA. V lost 5 bases, J lost 3 bases, and 7 bases stayed unmatched. This CDR3 is 14 amino acids long.

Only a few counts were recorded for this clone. The CDR3 DNA is TGTGCCAGCAGCTTAAGTCTGGGGAGTTATGGCTACACCTTC. As protein: CASSLSLGSYGYTF. The rearrangement links TRBV11-2 to TRBJ1-2; D is unresolved. The V end was cut by 2 bases, the J end by 5 bases, with 12 bases between. The V gene's germline CDR1 is SGHAT and CDR2 FQNNGV. The CDR3 extends over 14 amino acids. The whole variable domain, remainder taken from reference TRBV11-2 and TRBJ1-2, is EAGVAQSPRYKIIEKRQSVAFWCNPISGHATLYWYQQILGQGPKLLIQFQNNGVVDDSQLPKDRFSAERLKGVDSTLKIQPAKLEDSAVYLCASSLSLGSYGYTFGSGTRLTVV.

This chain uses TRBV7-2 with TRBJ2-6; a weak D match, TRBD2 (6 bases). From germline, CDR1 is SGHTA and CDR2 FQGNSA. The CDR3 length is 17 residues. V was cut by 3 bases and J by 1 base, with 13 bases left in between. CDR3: CASSFGRGRSGANVLTF. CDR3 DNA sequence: TGTGCCAGCAGCTTCGGGCGGGGTAGGTCTGGGGCCAACGTCCTGACTTTC.

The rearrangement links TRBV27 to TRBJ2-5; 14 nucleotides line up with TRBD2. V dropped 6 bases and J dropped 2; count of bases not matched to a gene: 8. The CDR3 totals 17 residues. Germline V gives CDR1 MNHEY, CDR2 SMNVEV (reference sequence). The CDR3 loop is CASRPRTSGRKQETQYF. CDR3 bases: TGTGCCAGCAGACCCCGGACTAGCGGGAGGAAACAAGAGACCCAGTACTTC.

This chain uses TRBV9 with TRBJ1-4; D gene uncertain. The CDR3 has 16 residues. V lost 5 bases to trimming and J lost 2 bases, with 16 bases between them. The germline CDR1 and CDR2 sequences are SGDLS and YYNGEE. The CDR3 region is CASSRRSTPTNEKLFF. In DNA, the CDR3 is TGTGCCAGCAGTCGCCGGAGCACTCCCACTAATGAAAAACTGTTTTTT.

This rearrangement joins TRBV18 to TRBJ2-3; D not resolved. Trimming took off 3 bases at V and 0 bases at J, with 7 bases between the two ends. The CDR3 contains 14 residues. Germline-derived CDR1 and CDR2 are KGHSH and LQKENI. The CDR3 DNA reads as TGTGCCAGCTCACCGAGCATTAGCACAGATACGCAGTATTTT. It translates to CASSPSISTDTQYF.

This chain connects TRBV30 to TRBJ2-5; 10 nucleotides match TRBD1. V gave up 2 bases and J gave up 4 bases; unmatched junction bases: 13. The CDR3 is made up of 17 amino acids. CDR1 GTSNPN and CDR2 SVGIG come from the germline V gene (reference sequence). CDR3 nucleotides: TGTGCCTGGAGTTCTGGAAGTTGGCGGGACAGGGGAGAGACCCAGTACTTC. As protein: CAWSSGSWRDRGETQYF. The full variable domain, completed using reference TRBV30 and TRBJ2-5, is SQTIHQWPATLVQPVGSPLSLECTVEGTSNPNLYWYRQAAGRGLQLLFYSVGIGQISSEVPQNLSASRPQDRQFILSSKKLLLSDSGFYLCAWSSGSWRDRGETQYFGPGTRLLVL.

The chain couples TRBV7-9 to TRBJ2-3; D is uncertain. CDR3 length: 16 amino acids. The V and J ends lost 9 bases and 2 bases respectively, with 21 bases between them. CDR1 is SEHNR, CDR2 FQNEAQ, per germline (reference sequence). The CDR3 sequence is CASSEQTSVHTDTQYF. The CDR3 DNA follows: TGTGCCAGTTCGGAGCAAACTTCAGTCCACACAGATACGCAGTATTTT.

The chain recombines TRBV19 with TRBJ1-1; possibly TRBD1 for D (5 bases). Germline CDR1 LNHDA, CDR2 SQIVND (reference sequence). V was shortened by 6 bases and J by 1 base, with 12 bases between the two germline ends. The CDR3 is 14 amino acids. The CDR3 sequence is CASSPGRGNTEAFF. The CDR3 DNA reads TGTGCCAGTAGCCCAGGGAGGGGGAACACTGAAGCTTTCTTT. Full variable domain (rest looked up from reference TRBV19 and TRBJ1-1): DGGITQSPKYLFRKEGQNVTLSCEQNLNHDAMYWYRQDPGQGLRLIYYSQIVNDFQKGDIAEGYSVSREKKESFPLTVTSAQKNPTAFYLCASSPGRGNTEAFFGQGTRLTVV.

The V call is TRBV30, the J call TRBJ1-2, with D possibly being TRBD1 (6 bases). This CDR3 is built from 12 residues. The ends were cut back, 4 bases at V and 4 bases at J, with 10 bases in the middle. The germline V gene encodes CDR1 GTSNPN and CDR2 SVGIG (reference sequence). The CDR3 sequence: CAWTQGGYGYTF. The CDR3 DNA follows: TGTGCCTGGACACAGGGCGGCTATGGCTACACCTTC.

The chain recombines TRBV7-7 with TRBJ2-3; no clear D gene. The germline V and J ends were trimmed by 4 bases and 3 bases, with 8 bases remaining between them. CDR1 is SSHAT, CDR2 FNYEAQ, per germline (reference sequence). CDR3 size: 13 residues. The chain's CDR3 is CASSYSLTDTQYF. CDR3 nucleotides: TGTGCCAGCAGCTATAGCTTGACAGATACGCAGTATTTT.

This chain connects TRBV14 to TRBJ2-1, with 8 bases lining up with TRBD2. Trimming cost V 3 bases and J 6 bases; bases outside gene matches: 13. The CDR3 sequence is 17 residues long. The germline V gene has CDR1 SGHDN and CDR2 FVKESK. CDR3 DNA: TGTGCCAGCAGCCAGGGGCTTTTGGGCGGGAGGCTCAATGAGCAGTTCTTC. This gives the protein CASSQGLLGGRLNEQFF.

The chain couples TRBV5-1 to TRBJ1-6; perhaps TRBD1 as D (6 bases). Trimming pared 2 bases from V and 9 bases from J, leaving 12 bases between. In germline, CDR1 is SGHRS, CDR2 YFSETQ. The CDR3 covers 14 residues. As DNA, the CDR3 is TGCGCCAGCAGCTTTGAGACAGGCCCTTCACCCCTCCACTTT. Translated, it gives CASSFETGPSPLHF.

In nucleotides, the CDR3 is TGTGCCAGCTCACCAAGGCCGGGACAGGGCATGAACACTGAAGCTTTCTTT. Protein: CASSPRPGQGMNTEAFF. The chain uses TRBV18 and TRBJ1-1; TRBD1 agrees at 9 bases. Germline V gene sequence: CDR1 KGHSH, CDR2 LQKENI. This CDR3 has 17 residues. V dropped 2 bases and J dropped 0; count of bases not matched to a gene: 7.

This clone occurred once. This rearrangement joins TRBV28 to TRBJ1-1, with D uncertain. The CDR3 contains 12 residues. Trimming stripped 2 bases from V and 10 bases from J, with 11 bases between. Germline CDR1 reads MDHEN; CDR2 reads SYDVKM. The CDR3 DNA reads TGTGCCAGCAGTTTAGGTACAGAGAGAGCTTTCTTT. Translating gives CASSLGTERAFF.